This is a list of T cell receptor beta chains from one sample in a study of breast tumors, draining lymph nodes, adjacent tissues. TCRdb recomputed calls from the multiplex PCR reads with MiXCR, one row per CDR3 protein. Of some 130,000 distinct CDR3 sequences listed, 20% are singletons. Sequenced: axillary lymph node tissue. The receptors come from a female donor with breast cancer. Some clones in this sample may be carry-over from other donors' samples. Both conserved end residues are trimmed from each CDR3. The order of the fields is V gene, J gene, CDR3 protein.

V: TRBV2; J: TRBJ2-6; CDR3: ASSEAYTQAGSGANVLT
V: TRBV20-1; J: TRBJ2-2; CDR3: SAKREYTGELF
V: TRBV29-1; J: TRBJ2-2; CDR3: SARGGSLDTGELF
V: TRBV5-1; J: TRBJ2-1; CDR3: ASSGGDGYNEQF
V: TRBV12-3/TRBV12-4; J: TRBJ2-1; CDR3: ATRPVAASYNEQF
V: TRBV28; J: TRBJ1-6; CDR3: ASSPPDRDGSPLH
V: TRBV5-5; J: TRBJ2-5; CDR3: ASSLGQGVETQY
V: TRBV5-1; J: TRBJ2-5; CDR3: ASRLTSGQETQY
V: TRBV20-1; J: TRBJ2-5; CDR3: SAGRDTGMQTQY
V: TRBV18; J: TRBJ1-6; CDR3: ASSQDRGWNSPLH
V: TRBV5-1; J: TRBJ1-2; CDR3: ASRTDKVRNYGYT
V: TRBV5-1; J: TRBJ2-3; CDR3: ASSLERGGESTDTQY
V: TRBV19; J: TRBJ2-7; CDR3: ASSGLAGAYEQY
V: TRBV11-2; J: TRBJ1-4; CDR3: ASSLDTAGRVEKLF
V: TRBV7-2; J: TRBJ2-3; CDR3: ASSPRVTDTQY
V: TRBV5-1; J: TRBJ1-6; CDR3: ASSLGSPLDLTLH
V: TRBV6-6; J: TRBJ2-1; CDR3: ASSYEGLADNEQF
V: TRBV5-1; J: TRBJ2-1; CDR3: ASNDRGPYNEQF
V: TRBV6-2/TRBV6-3; J: TRBJ2-7; CDR3: ASSPFWKKGYEQN
V: TRBV27; J: TRBJ1-2; CDR3: ASSLGGTANYGYT
V: TRBV20-1; J: TRBJ2-3; CDR3: SARLAGSTDTQY
V: TRBV2; J: TRBJ2-3; CDR3: ASRWGGPQTDTQY
V: TRBV5-8; J: TRBJ2-1; CDR3: ASTLQGLPHNEQF
V: TRBV7-9; J: TRBJ2-7; CDR3: ASRSTSGYEQY
V: TRBV5-4; J: TRBJ2-7; CDR3: ASSEGGLAGLHEQY
V: TRBV29-1; J: TRBJ2-7; CDR3: SVVRDGTYEQY
V: TRBV2; J: TRBJ2-1; CDR3: ASSEQGTYNEQF
V: TRBV5-1; J: TRBJ2-7; CDR3: ASSLDNPISYEQY
V: TRBV19; J: TRBJ2-3; CDR3: ASSVGQTGTDTQY
V: TRBV30; J: TRBJ1-2; CDR3: AWSVGGADYGYT
V: TRBV5-8; J: TRBJ2-7; CDR3: ASSLPDRGFEEQY
V: TRBV20-1; J: TRBJ2-1; CDR3: SAWTSGRSAYNEQF
V: TRBV19; J: TRBJ2-7; CDR3: ASSMGTMSGEQY
V: TRBV7-3; J: TRBJ2-5; CDR3: ASSPGPDQETQY
V: TRBV4-1; J: TRBJ2-3; CDR3: ASSQAGRGASTDTQY
V: TRBV20-1; J: TRBJ2-5; CDR3: SARPGQKLEETQY
V: TRBV30; J: TRBJ2-7; CDR3: AWNRDTYEQY
V: TRBV7-2; J: TRBJ2-5; CDR3: ASSPRGGGLKTQY
V: TRBV29-1; J: TRBJ2-7; CDR3: SVVGSYEQY
V: TRBV7-2; J: TRBJ2-7; CDR3: ASSLSGDLYEQY
V: TRBV12-3/TRBV12-4; J: TRBJ2-3; CDR3: TSRSGTRVSTDTQY